The sequence of this T cell receptor beta chain was determined in a study of OX40 agonist ivuxolimab in advanced cancers. The V gene's germline CDR1 is MNHEY and CDR2 SVGAGI. V gave up 6 bases and J gave up 1 base, with 9 bases separating them. CDR3 length: 13 amino acids. Collection of blood occurred at baseline, at cycle 4 day 1, and at cycle 7 day 1. TCRdb's copy holds only in-frame clones and misses some; the assay was immunoSEQ multiplex PCR. This repertoire shows 60,000 or so clones, roughly 89% found once; its top ten account for more than 10%. The rearrangement joins TRBV6-5 to TRBJ1-1, with D maybe TRBD1 (5 bases). Material: CD4+ or CD8+ T cells sorted from blood, obtained in a trial of the OX40 agonist ivuxolimab. The clonotype comes from an adult with an advanced solid tumor such as melanoma, head and neck, liver or kidney cancer. Here the CDR3 reads CASRYGGNTEAFF. DNA for the CDR3: TGTGCCAGCAGGTACGGGGGGAACACTGAAGCTTTCTTT.